This is a list of T cell receptor beta chains from one sample in a study of Graves' ophthalmopathy and Graves' hyperthyroidism. TCRdb re-derived calls from the multiplex PCR reads in MiXCR, one entry per CDR3 protein. The table includes 500,000 to 600,000 distinct CDR3 sequences, less than 45% detected once. Sequencing input: peripheral blood or thyroid tissue (not recorded which). Receptors were obtained from an adult man with Graves' hyperthyroidism. Each CDR3 is given with its conserved first and last residue. Fields, in order: J gene, D gene, clone size, V gene, CDR3 protein, CDR3 DNA. A D gene is named only where the DNA matches it firmly. Size is stated for part of the rows, as once, few or many counts, or as a class when the clone is expanded.

j_gene: TRBJ2-2; d_gene: TRBD1; abundance: many; v_gene: TRBV7-9; CDR3aa: CASTLGQYTGELFF; CDR3nt: TGTGCCAGCACCTTGGGACAGTACACCGGGGAGCTGTTTTTT
j_gene: TRBJ2-7; d_gene: -; abundance: few; v_gene: TRBV6-5; CDR3aa: CASSYTTRSYEQYF; CDR3nt: TGTGCCAGCAGTTATACAACTCGCTCCTACGAGCAGTACTTC
j_gene: TRBJ1-1; d_gene: -; abundance: few; v_gene: TRBV28; CDR3aa: CASSLLVRDTEAFF; CDR3nt: TGTGCCAGCAGTTTATTGGTGAGGGACACTGAAGCTTTCTTT
j_gene: TRBJ2-7; d_gene: -; abundance: -; v_gene: TRBV7-3; CDR3aa: CASSSPKRGGEQYF; CDR3nt: TGTGCCAGCAGCTCACCAAAGAGAGGGGGCGAGCAGTACTTC
j_gene: TRBJ1-3; d_gene: -; abundance: many; v_gene: TRBV15; CDR3aa: CATSRDFSGNTIYF; CDR3nt: TGTGCCACCAGCAGAGATTTTTCTGGAAACACCATATATTTT
j_gene: TRBJ1-5; d_gene: TRBD1; abundance: -; v_gene: TRBV6-6; CDR3aa: CASSPPTGGKNQPQHF; CDR3nt: TGTGCCAGCAGCCCTCCGACAGGGGGAAAGAATCAGCCCCAGCATTTT
j_gene: TRBJ1-4; d_gene: -; abundance: many; v_gene: TRBV7-2; CDR3aa: CASTLRPKRRNAEKLFF; CDR3nt: TGTGCCAGCACCCTCCGCCCTAAGCGGCGGAACGCTGAAAAACTGTTTTTT
j_gene: TRBJ1-5; d_gene: -; abundance: many; v_gene: TRBV2; CDR3aa: CASSEDVGSLNQPQHF; CDR3nt: TGTGCCAGCAGTGAAGACGTTGGCAGCCTCAATCAGCCCCAGCATTTT
j_gene: TRBJ1-5; d_gene: TRBD1; abundance: many; v_gene: TRBV24-1; CDR3aa: CATKGTGPNQPQHF; CDR3nt: TGTGCCACCAAGGGGACAGGGCCCAATCAGCCCCAGCATTTT
j_gene: TRBJ2-7; d_gene: -; abundance: -; v_gene: TRBV20-1; CDR3aa: CSARDLSSGTYNEQYF; CDR3nt: TGCAGTGCTAGAGATCTGTCCAGCGGTACCTACAATGAGCAGTACTTC
j_gene: TRBJ1-5; d_gene: -; abundance: -; v_gene: TRBV7-8; CDR3aa: CASSQIFWGLGPRHF; CDR3nt: TGTGCCAGCAGCCAAATCTTCTGGGGGCTGGGCCCCCGGCATTTT